This TCR beta chain came from a study of radiation and T cells in renal cell carcinoma. Study as a whole: Nephrectomy followed 15 Gy stereotactic body radiation by 4 weeks.

The length of the CDR3 is 12 residues. The germline V and J ends were trimmed by 4 bases and 8 bases, with 9 bases remaining between them. Germline CDR1 and CDR2: MNHEY and SVGAGI. In the case of this clone: Antigen specificity is unknown.

Stated time point: baseline pretreatment blood. Treatment here: 15 Gy SBRT to primary tumor, nephrectomy 4 weeks later. Blood was sampled at baseline, 2 weeks and 4 weeks after SBRT. The protocol was immunoSEQ multiplex PCR, while the TCRdb copy is restricted to in-frame clones and leaves out a portion. This sample yields under 55,000 clones, of which 65% to 90% are seen a single time; roughly a third belongs to the top ten. Whole-study findings and limits: Top tumor clonotypes rose in blood 2 weeks post-radiation, then contracted. No pretreatment tumor biopsies were available for baseline clonotypes.

This chain links TRBV6-5 with TRBJ2-1; D is perhaps TRBD2 (6 bases). This material consisted of blood, taken from a patient whose treatment included radiotherapy and nephrectomy. This sequence was found in a woman between 70 and 85 years old with renal cell carcinoma. Here the CDR3 DNA reads TGTGCCAGCAGTTTCCGCGGGGATGAGCAGTTCTTC. Protein product: CASSFRGDEQFF.